This T cell receptor beta chain derives from a study of beta chain features in type 1 diabetes. This CDR3 spans 13 amino acids. The V end was cut by 6 bases, the J end by 3 bases, with 12 bases between. CDR1 is KGHSH and CDR2 is LQKENI in the germline V gene. Study-wide points: For patients, the naive, central memory and Treg TCRB repertoires appeared more alike than for healthy donors. There were fewer insertions and more deletions at the VDJ junctions of type 1 diabetes patients. Although PCR might favor shorter templates, it would do so equally in patients and controls.

TCRB transcripts that were expressed got sequenced, as all of the isolated RNA had been reverse transcribed. Some clones are missing from TCRdb's copy, which holds only in-frame ones; the method was immunoSEQ multiplex PCR. The sample carries roughly 60,000 clones, approximately 62% recorded once. This clone appeared a few times. No antigen is known for it. The sample consisted of Tregs from blood. The rearrangement uses TRBV18 and TRBJ2-7, with D perhaps TRBD2 (6 bases). This TCR derives from a woman younger than 35 in good health. The CDR3 coding sequence is TGTGCCAGCTCCGGGACTGGCCTCTACGAGCAGTACTTC. Translating it yields CASSGTGLYEQYF.